The clone carrying this TCR beta chain was observed at least ten times. With a duration under 2 months, the hyperthyroidism was newly diagnosed in patients aged 18 to 65. Exclusion followed for patients with uncontrolled infection, other autoimmune disease, pregnancy or lactation. Amplified TCR beta CDR3 regions derived from RNA transcripts. First-round RT-PCR with HTBI primers amplified the TCR CDR3 region. TCRdb independently ran MiXCR on the multiplex PCR reads; one entry per CDR3 protein. The table shows a few hundred thousand distinct CDR3 sequences, with around a sixth occurring only once. Germline CDR1 SEHNR, CDR2 FQNEAQ (reference sequence). The CDR3 contains 16 residues. Germline trimming cut 0 bases from V and 2 bases from J; bases unmatched to any gene: 3. The sample belongs to a study of T cells in Graves' hyperthyroidism and ophthalmopathy.

The material sequenced was blood. The clonotype originates from a woman aged 25 to 39 with Graves' hyperthyroidism. The chain has TRBV7-9 and TRBJ2-3; 9 bases map to TRBD1. As DNA, the CDR3 is TGTGCCAGCAGCTTAGCCGGGACAGGGACCACAGATACGCAGTATTTT. Translation: CASSLAGTGTTDTQYF.